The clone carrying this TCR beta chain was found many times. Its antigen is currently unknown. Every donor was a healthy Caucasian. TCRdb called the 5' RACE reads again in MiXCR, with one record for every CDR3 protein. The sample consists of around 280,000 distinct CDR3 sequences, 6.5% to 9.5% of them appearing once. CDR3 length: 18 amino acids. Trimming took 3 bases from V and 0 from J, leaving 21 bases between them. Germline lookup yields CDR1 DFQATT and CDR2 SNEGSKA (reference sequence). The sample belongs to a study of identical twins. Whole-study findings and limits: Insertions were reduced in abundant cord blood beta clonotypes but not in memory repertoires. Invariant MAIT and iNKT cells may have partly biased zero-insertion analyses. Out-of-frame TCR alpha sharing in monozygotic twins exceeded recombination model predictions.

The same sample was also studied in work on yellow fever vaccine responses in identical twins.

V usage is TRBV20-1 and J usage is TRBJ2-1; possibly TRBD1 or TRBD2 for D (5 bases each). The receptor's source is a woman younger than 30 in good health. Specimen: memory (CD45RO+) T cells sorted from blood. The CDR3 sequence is CSASPEGGPGASYNEQFF. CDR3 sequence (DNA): TGCAGTGCTAGCCCCGAGGGTGGCCCTGGGGCCTCCTACAATGAGCAGTTCTTC.